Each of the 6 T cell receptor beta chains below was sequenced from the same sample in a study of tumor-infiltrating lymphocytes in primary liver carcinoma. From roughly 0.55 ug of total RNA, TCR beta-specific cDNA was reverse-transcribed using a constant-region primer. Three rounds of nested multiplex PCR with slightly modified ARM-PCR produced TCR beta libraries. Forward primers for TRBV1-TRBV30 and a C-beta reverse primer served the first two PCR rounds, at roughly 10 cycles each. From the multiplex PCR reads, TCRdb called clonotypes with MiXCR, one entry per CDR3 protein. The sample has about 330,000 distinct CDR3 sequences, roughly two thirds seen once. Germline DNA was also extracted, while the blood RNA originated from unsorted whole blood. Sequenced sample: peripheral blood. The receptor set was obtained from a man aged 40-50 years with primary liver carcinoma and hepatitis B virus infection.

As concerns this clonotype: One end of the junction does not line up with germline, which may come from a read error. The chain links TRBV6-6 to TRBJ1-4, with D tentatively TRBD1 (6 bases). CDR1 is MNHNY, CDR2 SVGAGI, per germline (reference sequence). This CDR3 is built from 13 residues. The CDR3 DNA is TGTGCCAGCCAGGGGACAAGGTATGAAAAACCGTTTTTT. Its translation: CASQGTRYEKPFF.

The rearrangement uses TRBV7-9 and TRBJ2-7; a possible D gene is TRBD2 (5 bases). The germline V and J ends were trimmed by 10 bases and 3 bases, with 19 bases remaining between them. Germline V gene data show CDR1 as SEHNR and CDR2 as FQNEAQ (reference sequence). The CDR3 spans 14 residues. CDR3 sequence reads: CAIMLLRDNYEQYF. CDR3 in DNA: TGTGCCATCATGCTTCTACGGGATAACTACGAGCAGTACTTC.

In DNA, the CDR3 is TGTGCCAGCAGCCTGCATGGGTGGGGGGGCTCGGAGACCCAGTACTTC. Translation gives CASSLHGWGGSETQYF. The chain couples TRBV11-2 to TRBJ2-5, with D possibly being TRBD2 (7 bases). The CDR3 is 16 residues long. CDR1 SGHAT and CDR2 FQNNGV come from the germline V gene. V dropped 5 bases and J dropped 5 bases, with 21 bases sitting between them.

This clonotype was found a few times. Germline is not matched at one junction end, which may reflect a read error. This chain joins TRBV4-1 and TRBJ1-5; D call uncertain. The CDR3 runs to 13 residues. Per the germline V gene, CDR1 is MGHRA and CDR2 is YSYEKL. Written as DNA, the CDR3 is TGCGCCAGCAACCAAGACTGGAATCAGCCCCAGCATTTT. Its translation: CASNQDWNQPQHF.

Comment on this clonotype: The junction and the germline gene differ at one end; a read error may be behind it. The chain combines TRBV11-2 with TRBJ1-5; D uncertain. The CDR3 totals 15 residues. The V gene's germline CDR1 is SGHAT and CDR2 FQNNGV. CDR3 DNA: TGTGCCAGCAGCTTAAGTGGTGAGGTTGTTCAGTCCCAGCATTTT. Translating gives CASSLSGEVVQSQHF. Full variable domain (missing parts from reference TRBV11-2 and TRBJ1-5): EAGVAQSPRYKIIEKRQSVAFWCNPISGHATLYWYQQILGQGPKLLIQFQNNGVVDDSQLPKDRFSAERLKGVDSTLKIQPAKLEDSAVYLCASSLSGEVVQSQHFGDGTRLSIL.

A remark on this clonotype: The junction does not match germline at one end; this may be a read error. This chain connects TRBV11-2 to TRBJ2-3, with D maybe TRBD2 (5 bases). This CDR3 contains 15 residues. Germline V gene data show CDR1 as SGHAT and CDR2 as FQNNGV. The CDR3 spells CVSSTSGLGTDTQYF. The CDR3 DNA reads TGTGTCAGCAGCACAAGCGGACTCGGCACAGATACGCAGTACTTT.